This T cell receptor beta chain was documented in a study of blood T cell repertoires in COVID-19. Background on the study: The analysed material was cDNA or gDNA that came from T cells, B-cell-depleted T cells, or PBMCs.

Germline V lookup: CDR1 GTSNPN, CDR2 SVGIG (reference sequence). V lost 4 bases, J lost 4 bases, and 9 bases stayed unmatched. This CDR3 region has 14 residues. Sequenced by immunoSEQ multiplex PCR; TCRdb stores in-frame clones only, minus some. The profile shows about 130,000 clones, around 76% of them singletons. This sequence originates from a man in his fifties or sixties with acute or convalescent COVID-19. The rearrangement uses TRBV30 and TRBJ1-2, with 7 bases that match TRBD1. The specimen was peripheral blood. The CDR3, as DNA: TGTGCCTGGACCCAGACAGGGTTGGGCTATGGCTACACCTTC. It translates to CAWTQTGLGYGYTF.